This T cell receptor beta chain was identified in a study of T cell responses to AZD1222 COVID-19 vaccine. As concerns this clone: The antigen is undetermined.

Notes on the study in general: Close to half of all spike-specific TCRs reportedly target regions of the variants that are unmutated.

Assay used: immunoSEQ multiplex PCR; TCRdb lists only in-frame clones, some missing. The sample lists roughly 110,000 clones, roughly 90% seen once, with roughly 5.1% in the top ten. CDR3 length equals 16 residues. J lost 2 bases, V lost 3 bases, and 8 bases had no gene match. CDR1 LNHNV and CDR2 YYDKDF come from the germline V gene (reference sequence). The sequencing used peripheral blood, collected on day 0 of AZD1222 vaccination. The chain recombines TRBV15 with TRBJ2-3; 7 bases match TRBD2. The receptor's source is an adult in good health. The CDR3 DNA is TGTGCCACCAGCAGGGAAGGACTAGTCGTCACAGATACGCAGTATTTT. Its translation is CATSREGLVVTDTQYF.